This T cell receptor (beta chain) was observed in a study of identical twins. Donors uniformly comprised healthy Caucasians. This clonotype appeared a few times. Its antigen is not known. TCRdb passed the 5' RACE reads through MiXCR, listing each CDR3 protein once. Of about 1.7 million distinct CDR3 sequences listed, roughly a third were seen once; the top ten hold 0.25% to 0.3%. The CDR3 has 16 amino acids. Per germline, CDR1 LGHDT and CDR2 YNNKEL (reference sequence). Deletions cut 1 base from V and 3 bases from J, with 15 bases between. Study observations and caveats: Whereas memory repertoires showed no such difference, abundant cord blood beta clonotypes carried fewer insertions.

The sample consisted of cord blood. V usage is TRBV3-1 and J usage is TRBJ2-5; weak D call: TRBD1 (5 bases). The receptor was isolated from a newborn girl in good health. CDR3: CASSQVGLEGEETQYF. The CDR3 coding sequence is TGTGCCAGCAGCCAAGTTGGTCTAGAAGGGGAAGAGACCCAGTACTTC.